The 22 T cell receptor beta chains below all came from one sample that was sequenced in a study of vaccination and CD4 T cells after COVID-19. No antigen has been identified for these receptors. The assay that was used to sequence DNA from cultured CD4+ T cells was the Oncomine TCR Beta short-read assay. TCRdb reprocessed the PCR reads with MiXCR, giving one entry per CDR3 protein. The table lists about 5,100 distinct CDR3 sequences, around 62% of them singletons, with around 34% in the top ten. Specified treatment: roughly 10-day PBMC culture with coronavirus spike peptide pools or control peptides (ViraFEST assay). The sequenced sample was CD4+ T cells from blood, cultured in vitro. The receptor set was obtained from a human donor who had recovered from COVID-19.

The chain combines TRBV7-2 with TRBJ2-1; 8 bases map to TRBD2. This CDR3 has 15 amino acids. Unmatched junction bases numbered 9, after V lost 5 bases and J lost 6 bases. Germline values: CDR1 SGHTA, CDR2 FQGNSA. The CDR3 nucleotides are TGTGCCAGCAGCCGAGGACGGGGGGGCAGCAATGAGCAGTTCTTC. It yields the protein CASSRGRGGSNEQFF.

On this clonotype: Given the absence of the conserved phenylalanine or tryptophan at the CDR3 end, a read error is likely. The J gene is TRBJ1-1, the V gene TRBV20-1; D might be TRBD1 (6 bases). The V gene's germline CDR1 is DFQATT and CDR2 SNEGSKA (reference sequence). The CDR3 is 13 residues long. The germline V and J ends were trimmed by 6 bases and 11 bases, with 22 bases remaining between them. The DNA for the CDR3 is TGCAGTGCCCCGGGGAGGGCAGGGACATGGGCTTTCCTT. Protein product: CSAPGRAGTWAFL.

V is TRBV20-1 and J is TRBJ1-2; perhaps TRBD1 as D (6 bases). The CDR3 extends over 16 amino acids. The V gene's germline CDR1 is DFQATT and CDR2 SNEGSKA (reference sequence). V gave up 3 bases and J gave up 3 bases, with 20 bases separating them. The CDR3 reads CSARVSGGRDDYGYTF. CDR3 DNA: TGCAGTGCTAGGGTCTCTGGGGGCAGGGACGACTATGGCTACACCTTC.

The chain is built from TRBV19 and TRBJ1-2; D gene uncertain. V shed 0 bases and J shed 7 bases, with 9 bases lying between them. The CDR3 loop spans 13 amino acids. Per the germline V gene, CDR1 is LNHDA and CDR2 is SQIVND (reference sequence). As DNA, the CDR3 is TGTGCCAGTAGTATAGATCAAGGGCTTGGCTACACCTTC. It translates to CASSIDQGLGYTF.

The genes are TRBV6-1 and TRBJ1-1, with D possibly TRBD1 on 5 matching bases. V was shortened by 3 bases and J by 4 bases, with 12 bases between the two germline ends. Germline assignment: CDR1 MNHNS and CDR2 SASEGT. The CDR3 contains 14 residues. CDR3 loop: CASSDARGSTEAFF. DNA of the CDR3: TGTGCCAGCAGTGATGCCCGGGGGAGCACTGAAGCTTTCTTT.

The V gene is TRBV2, the J gene TRBJ1-5, with 10 bases lining up with TRBD1. The CDR3 extends over 14 amino acids. From germline, CDR1 is SNHLY and CDR2 FYNNEI. Losses at the gene ends were 4 bases for V and 6 bases for J; bases not matched to a gene: 3. CDR3 protein: CASSGQGAGQPQHF. DNA of the CDR3: TGTGCCAGCAGTGGACAGGGGGCGGGTCAGCCCCAGCATTTT.

This chain connects TRBV20-1 to TRBJ1-3; D is ambiguous. Trimming shortened V by 3 bases and J by 8 bases, and 14 bases separated the two germline ends. CDR1 and CDR2 from the germline V gene are DFQATT and SNEGSKA (reference sequence). This CDR3 region has 13 residues. CDR3 amino acids: CSASDLPLDTIYF. In nucleotides, the CDR3 is TGCAGTGCTAGTGATCTTCCGTTGGACACCATATATTTT.

This clonotype is termed large. V and J are TRBV10-3 and TRBJ2-1, with 10 bases matching TRBD2. With 6 bases clipped from V and 10 bases from J, the junction kept 12 bases outside the gene matches. The germline V gene has CDR1 ENHRY and CDR2 SYGVKD. The CDR3 has 15 residues. The CDR3 spells CAISGELAGPREQFF. In DNA, the CDR3 is TGTGCCATCAGCGGTGAACTAGCGGGGCCCAGGGAGCAGTTCTTC.

This chain uses TRBV7-9 with TRBJ1-1; D gene unclear. V dropped 1 base and J dropped 0 bases, with 3 bases sitting between them. This CDR3 is built from 13 residues. Germline CDR1 SEHNR, CDR2 FQNEAQ (reference sequence). CDR3 amino acids: CASSLDMNTEAFF. For the CDR3, the DNA is TGTGCCAGCAGCTTAGACATGAACACTGAAGCTTTCTTT.

The table lists this clonotype with a few counts. V gene TRBV2 combines with J gene TRBJ1-6; no clear D. Deletions cut 4 bases from V and 10 bases from J, with 11 bases between. The CDR3 loop spans 13 amino acids. From germline, CDR1 is SNHLY and CDR2 FYNNEI. The CDR3, as DNA: TGTGCCAGCAGTGGGCAGCGTGGATCACCCCTCCACTTT. Translated, it gives CASSGQRGSPLHF.

The chain has TRBV10-1 and TRBJ2-7; D may be TRBD1 or TRBD2 (5 bases each). With 6 bases removed from V and 3 bases from J, the gap between germline ends came to 12 bases. In germline, CDR1 is WNHNN, CDR2 SYGVQD (reference sequence). This CDR3 has 13 residues. The CDR3 coding sequence is TGCGCCAGCAGCGGGACGCGGCTCTACGAGCAGTACTTC. As protein: CASSGTRLYEQYF.

A few counts support this clonotype. The chain has TRBV27 and TRBJ1-2; D is perhaps TRBD1 (5 bases). Trimming took 7 bases from V and 5 from J, leaving 11 bases between them. The CDR3 covers 12 residues. Germline V CDR1 and CDR2: MNHEY, SMNVEV (reference sequence). The CDR3 here is CASMSGRYGYTF. CDR3 nucleotide sequence: TGTGCCAGCATGTCAGGGAGGTATGGCTACACCTTC.

The chain combines TRBV20-1 with TRBJ1-5, with D possibly matching TRBD1 (5 bases). The ends were cut back, 4 bases at V and 3 bases at J, with 13 bases in the middle. CDR3 size: 14 residues. Germline lookup yields CDR1 DFQATT and CDR2 SNEGSKA (reference sequence). CDR3 region: CSATFGTANQPQHF. CDR3 sequence (DNA): TGCAGTGCTACTTTTGGGACTGCCAATCAGCCCCAGCATTTT.

The V gene is TRBV6-5, the J gene TRBJ1-2; D is unclear. From germline, CDR1 is MNHEY and CDR2 SVGAGI. V was shortened by 2 bases and J by 8 bases, with 9 bases between the two germline ends. This CDR3 has 12 amino acids. This CDR3 is CASSYALPGYTF. The CDR3 DNA is TGTGCCAGCAGTTACGCACTACCGGGCTACACCTTC.

The chain joins TRBV20-1 to TRBJ1-2; D may be TRBD1 (6 bases). Germline CDR1 DFQATT, CDR2 SNEGSKA (reference sequence). CDR3 size: 14 residues. Trimming stripped 2 bases from V and 7 bases from J, with 17 bases between. The CDR3 nucleotides are TGCAGTGCTAGACTTGGGGGCCTTGTGAGTGGCTACACCTTC. Translation: CSARLGGLVSGYTF.

CDR3 protein: CASYRGNYGYTF. In nucleotides, the CDR3 is TGTGCCAGCTACAGGGGTAACTATGGCTACACCTTC. The chain joins TRBV28 to TRBJ1-2; 7 bases are a match to TRBD1. This CDR3 contains 12 residues. V lost 8 bases and J lost 1; bases outside the gene matches: 1. Germline-derived CDR1 and CDR2 are MDHEN and SYDVKM.

The CDR3 loop is CSAKCGGAYEQYF. CDR3 sequence (DNA): TGCAGTGCTAAGTGTGGGGGGGCCTACGAGCAGTACTTC. The V and J genes are TRBV20-1 and TRBJ2-7; 7 positions agree with TRBD2. The CDR3 contains 13 residues. Germline-derived CDR1 and CDR2 are DFQATT and SNEGSKA (reference sequence). J lost 2 bases, V lost 4 bases, and 5 bases had no gene match.

This clonotype was seen more than once but under ten times. The chain combines TRBV7-3 with TRBJ1-2; 8 nucleotides line up with TRBD1. The V gene end was trimmed by 6 bases and the J gene end by 7 bases; junction bases not matched to a gene: 7. The CDR3 has 13 residues. Germline lookup yields CDR1 SGHTA and CDR2 FQGTGA. The CDR3 DNA is TGTGCCAGCAGTTCGGACAGGGAAGGTGGCTACACCTTC. It specifies CASSSDREGGYTF.

The chain employs TRBV20-1 and TRBJ2-5; 8 nucleotides line up with TRBD1. CDR3 length equals 14 residues. Per germline, CDR1 DFQATT and CDR2 SNEGSKA (reference sequence). Trimming cost V 2 bases and J 5 bases; bases outside gene matches: 7. CDR3 DNA: TGCAGTGCTAGACCGAAATCAGGGGGCGAGACCCAGTACTTC. The encoded protein is CSARPKSGGETQYF.

CDR3 loop: CASSKGQGVNEQYF. The CDR3 DNA is TGTGCCAGCAGCAAAGGACAGGGTGTAAACGAGCAGTACTTC. The chain has TRBV7-3 and TRBJ2-7; TRBD1 aligns across 8 bases. V lost 5 bases, J lost 5 bases, and 8 bases stayed unmatched. CDR1 and CDR2 from the germline V gene are SGHTA and FQGTGA. The CDR3 loop spans 14 amino acids.

The chain joins TRBV20-1 to TRBJ1-1; D gene uncertain. Germline V gene data show CDR1 as DFQATT and CDR2 as SNEGSKA (reference sequence). The CDR3 is made up of 12 amino acids. V shed 2 bases and J shed 4 bases, with 8 bases lying between them. The CDR3 DNA is TGCAGTGCTAGACAGCCGAGCACTGAAGCTTTCTTT. Translation gives CSARQPSTEAFF.

This rearrangement joins TRBV6-1 to TRBJ1-5, with D possibly TRBD1 on 5 matching bases. Per germline, CDR1 MNHNS and CDR2 SASEGT. Trimming stripped 1 base from V and 2 bases from J, with 6 bases between. CDR3 length: 14 residues. CDR3 nucleotide sequence: TGTGCCAGCAGTGAAGGAGGGGGCAATCAGCCCCAGCATTTT. Translating it yields CASSEGGGNQPQHF.